These T cell receptor beta chains were read from a single sample in a study of human T cells and chemical hapten exposure. One entry per CDR3 protein results from TCRdb running MiXCR on the RACE reads. Of under 450,000 distinct CDR3 sequences listed, around 5% are singletons. Sample: whole blood, taken in connection with sensitization to the hapten diphenylcyclopropenone (DPC). The receptors were sampled from a woman aged 45-59 years with alopecia areata. Some clones in this sample may be carry-over from other donors' samples. Each CDR3 is given with its conserved first and last residue. The order of the fields is V gene, J gene, CDR3 protein.

TRBV3-1	TRBJ2-1	CASSRGGPEQFF
TRBV12-3/TRBV12-4	TRBJ1-2	CASRRGQGVNYGYTF
TRBV14	TRBJ1-1	CASSRGHPMNTEAFF
TRBV7-3	TRBJ1-1	CASSKTGGTEAFF
TRBV12-3/TRBV12-4	TRBJ1-1	CASSFPAGAVLGAFF
TRBV6-2/TRBV6-3	TRBJ2-1	CASIPSGRDEQFF
TRBV6-5	TRBJ2-5	CASREKETQYF
TRBV29-1	TRBJ1-2	CSVDSRAYGYTF
TRBV5-5	TRBJ2-3	CASSLLLGTDTQYF
TRBV5-1	TRBJ2-6	CASSLEPVRANGANVLTF
TRBV9	TRBJ2-5	CASSVGTGGLETQYF
TRBV9	TRBJ2-5	CASSWEREEVETQYF
TRBV20-1	TRBJ1-1	CSAPAWGENTEAFF
TRBV6-6	TRBJ1-5	CASSSGSQPQHF
TRBV18	TRBJ1-2	CASSPSTGTGFNYTF
TRBV5-1	TRBJ1-5	CASSLVGGQGQPQHF
TRBV12-3/TRBV12-4	TRBJ2-3	CASSLGLAGPRDTQYF
TRBV7-2	TRBJ2-4	CASSPRSGKNIQYF
TRBV6-6	TRBJ2-5	CASSRTGEARETQYF
TRBV13	TRBJ2-1	CASSPGTGAYNEQFF
TRBV28	TRBJ2-3	CASSSDRTSTDTQYF
TRBV4-3	TRBJ2-5	CASSQDGTGQETQYF
TRBV14	TRBJ2-6	CASSQLGEAAGANVLTF
TRBV6-5	TRBJ2-3	CASSDAGSGDTQYF
TRBV20-1	TRBJ2-2	CSAPTGANTGELFF
TRBV24-1	TRBJ2-5	CATSDLSGVQETQYF
TRBV10-3	TRBJ2-3	CAIAGASGTDTQYF
TRBV28	TRBJ1-1	CASSLPGPLGTEAFF
TRBV5-1	TRBJ2-5	CASRGTSGETQYF
TRBV2	TRBJ1-5	CASSGGAGDQPQHF
TRBV13	TRBJ1-2	CASSLGRAYGYTF
TRBV3-1	TRBJ1-5	CASSQTGGLQPQHF
TRBV12-3/TRBV12-4	TRBJ2-3	CASSLGQSHRGDTQYF
TRBV29-1	TRBJ2-7	CSGGEAANEQYF
TRBV7-8	TRBJ2-2	CASSLYDNSEELFF
TRBV21-1	TRBJ1-2	CASSSLPGTATDGYTF
TRBV21-1	TRBJ2-1	CASSKAGNRAHSYNEQFF
TRBV3-1	TRBJ2-1	CASSQGMPSYNEQFF
TRBV4-1	TRBJ1-1	CAVSRDREYTEAFF
TRBV20-1	TRBJ1-2	CSARGETQGVVYGYTF
TRBV5-1	TRBJ2-3	CASSQAGGYSDTQYF